The following is a T cell receptor beta chain sequence with its context. Its antigen is not identified. This sample is drawn from a study of naive and memory T cell subsets. The SP2 primer and nested alpha and beta constant region primers amplified ligated cDNA in four rounds. TCRdb reanalysed the 5' RACE reads using MiXCR and keeps one entry per CDR3 protein. This sample has about 56,000 distinct CDR3 sequences, with around 7.3% found just once. Germline V gives CDR1 MNHNS, CDR2 SASEGT. The CDR3 contains 15 residues. With V trimmed by 6 bases and J by 0 bases, 3 bases remained unmatched. Whole-study findings and limits: Potentially, T cell activation and differentiation skew this RNA-based measurement.

The library had UMIs added by 3' ligation of an oligonucleotide to TCR cDNA. Unsorted total RNA, roughly 1 to 1,100 ng, was DNase treated before reverse transcription. The chain is built from TRBV6-1 and TRBJ2-1, with TRBD1 matching 9 bases. This clonotype originated in a female donor in good health. The CDR3 DNA follows: TGTGCCAGCAGGGGACAGGGAACCTCCTACAATGAGCAGTTCTTC. It encodes CASRGQGTSYNEQFF.